This T cell receptor (beta chain) stems from a study of T cells after somatic rescue of genetic block. Some clones are missing from TCRdb's copy, which holds only in-frame ones; the method was immunoSEQ multiplex PCR. The profile shows roughly 70,000 clones, roughly nine tenths of them singletons. Germline V lookup: CDR1 KGHSH, CDR2 LQKENI. The CDR3 length is 15 residues. V was pared by 4 bases and J by 6 bases, with 17 bases between. This chain connects TRBV18 to TRBJ2-3; maybe TRBD1 (5 bases). The sample taken for sequencing was peripheral blood mononuclear cells (PBMCs). The sequence was collected from a man aged 35-49 years. This CDR3 is CASSRSKGPGDTQYF. CDR3 nucleotide sequence: TGTGCCAGCTCACGCTCTAAAGGCCCAGGGGATACGCAGTATTTT.